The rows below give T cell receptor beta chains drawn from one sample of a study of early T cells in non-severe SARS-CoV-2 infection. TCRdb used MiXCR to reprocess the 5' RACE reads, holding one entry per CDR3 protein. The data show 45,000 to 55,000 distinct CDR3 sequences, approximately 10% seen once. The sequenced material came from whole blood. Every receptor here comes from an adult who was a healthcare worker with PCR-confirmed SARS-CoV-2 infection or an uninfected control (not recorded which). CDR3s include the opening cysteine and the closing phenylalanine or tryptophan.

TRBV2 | CASSETSGNTGELFF
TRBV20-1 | CSASFGSSGNTIYF
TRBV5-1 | CASSLQRGGLYEQYF
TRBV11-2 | CASSPPWGQGVEKLFF
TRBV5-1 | CASRQTSGSTDTQYF
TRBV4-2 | CASSQDGSAGAGEKLFF
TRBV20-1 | CSARDSRGGRYEQFF
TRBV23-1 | CASRGLAGVTGELFF
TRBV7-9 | CASSLAGQGSAQYF
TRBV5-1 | CASSLETGGLSSPLHF
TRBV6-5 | CASSADVWGNEQFF
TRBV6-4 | CASSDSTSGGANEQFF
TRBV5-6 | CASSAGRRAFF
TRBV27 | CASSLSGELNIQYF
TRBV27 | CASSARTSGYEQYF
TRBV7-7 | CASSFARENTGELFF
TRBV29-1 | CSAKQETQYF
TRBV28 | CASSFPLTGTSTDTQYF
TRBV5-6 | CASTRVSGTGELFF
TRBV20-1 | CSAPLTAGRTDTQYF
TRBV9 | CASSPLADTQYF
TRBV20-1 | CSAREGTSGGRTQYF
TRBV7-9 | CASSSRGPETQYF
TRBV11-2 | CASSTRRAGASYNEQFF
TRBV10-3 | CAISYDRGRAGYTF